What follows are 16 T cell receptor beta chains derived from one specimen sequenced in a study of blood T cells in healthy people across ages. For the second PCR, which ran for about 6 to 11 cycles, a sample-barcoded 5' primer and a J-beta primer mix were used. A single record per CDR3 protein comes from TCRdb applying MiXCR to the 5' RACE reads. There are about 1.8 million distinct CDR3 sequences in the sample; around half occur only once, and over 2% lies in the top ten. The specimen was blood. The receptors shown here come from a woman aged 40 to 50 in good health.

The chain employs TRBV9 and TRBJ2-3; D uncertain. This CDR3 is built from 14 residues. V lost 6 bases, J lost 0 bases, and 11 bases lay in between. The germline gives CDR1 SGDLS, CDR2 YYNGEE. The chain's CDR3 is CASTAGSSTDTQYF. The CDR3 coding sequence is TGTGCCAGCACCGCCGGCTCTAGCACAGATACGCAGTATTTT.

The chain is built from TRBV5-1 and TRBJ2-1, with TRBD2 matching over 12 bases. Trimming took 3 bases from V and 4 from J; bases not matched to a gene: 5. The CDR3 spans 16 residues. CDR1 and CDR2 (germline): SGHRS, YFSETQ. CDR3 in DNA: TGCGCCAGCAGCTGGCAAGGACTAGCGGGGTACAATGAGCAGTTCTTC. It encodes CASSWQGLAGYNEQFF.

CDR3 in amino acids: CASSLMPLTSGGMNEQFF. The CDR3 DNA reads TGTGCCAGCAGCTTAATGCCACTGACTAGCGGGGGAATGAATGAGCAGTTCTTC. This chain uses TRBV7-3 with TRBJ2-1; 12 bases map to TRBD2. The germline V gene has CDR1 SGHTA and CDR2 FQGTGA. The CDR3 length is 18 residues. The ends lost 1 base at V and 7 bases at J; junction bases unmatched: 11.

V usage is TRBV4-2 and J usage is TRBJ2-1, with 7 bases that match TRBD1. The CDR3 extends over 17 amino acids. The V gene end was trimmed by 0 bases and the J gene end by 5 bases; junction bases not matched to a gene: 10. CDR1 and CDR2 (germline): LGHNA, YNFKEQ. In DNA, the CDR3 is TGTGCCAGCAGCCAAGATTGGGAGACAGGGTTAAACAATGAGCAGTTCTTC. Amino acids: CASSQDWETGLNNEQFF.

The J gene is TRBJ2-5, the V gene TRBV20-1; 10 nucleotides agree with TRBD2. Per the germline V gene, CDR1 is DFQATT and CDR2 is SNEGSKA (reference sequence). This CDR3 has 18 amino acids. With 0 bases clipped from V and 5 bases from J, the junction kept 15 bases outside the gene matches. The CDR3 coding sequence is TGCAGTGCTAGAGATAAAAGAGGTTTAGCGGGGGGTTCCGAGACCCAGTACTTC. This sequence encodes CSARDKRGLAGGSETQYF.

The chain couples TRBV12-5 to TRBJ1-2; D ambiguous. Germline assignment: CDR1 LGHNT and CDR2 FRNRAP. This CDR3 is built from 11 residues. V dropped 7 bases and J dropped 6 bases, with 9 bases sitting between them. This chain's CDR3 is CASVFLNGYTF. CDR3 DNA sequence: TGTGCTAGTGTATTCCTGAATGGCTACACCTTC.

V usage is TRBV7-9 and J usage is TRBJ2-4, with D possibly matching TRBD1 (6 bases). The ends were cut back, 5 bases at V and 6 bases at J, with 11 bases in the middle. The CDR3 runs 13 residues. Germline V gene data show CDR1 as SEHNR and CDR2 as FQNEAQ (reference sequence). CDR3 coding DNA: TGTGCCAGCAGCCACGAGGGGGTAAACATTCAGTACTTC. This encodes CASSHEGVNIQYF.

The rearrangement uses TRBV5-1 and TRBJ1-5, with unresolved D. Deletions cut 5 bases from V and 11 bases from J, with 17 bases between. Germline CDR1 reads SGHRS; CDR2 reads YFSETQ. This CDR3 contains 13 residues. The CDR3: CASSSDPMEAQHF. In nucleotides, the CDR3 is TGCGCCAGCAGTTCAGACCCCATGGAGGCCCAGCATTTT.

The chain carries TRBV18 and TRBJ2-7; D perhaps matches TRBD1 (5 bases). The CDR3 extends over 17 amino acids. V was cut by 3 bases and J by 2 bases, with 20 bases left in between. CDR1 KGHSH and CDR2 LQKENI come from the germline V gene. The CDR3 loop is CASSPPPGPEQAYEQYF. DNA for the CDR3: TGTGCCAGCTCACCTCCCCCCGGCCCGGAACAGGCCTACGAGCAGTACTTC.

The chain links TRBV4-3 to TRBJ2-3, with D possibly matching TRBD1 (6 bases). This CDR3 comprises 16 residues. The ends were cut back, 2 bases at V and 0 bases at J, with 12 bases in the middle. Germline V gene sequence: CDR1 LGHNA, CDR2 YSLEER. DNA for the CDR3: TGCGCCAGCAGCCAAACACAGGGTATGAGCACAGATACGCAGTATTTT. It specifies CASSQTQGMSTDTQYF.

The gene calls are TRBV18 and TRBJ1-2; a possible D gene is TRBD1 (5 bases). This CDR3 is built from 15 residues. Trimming left V 6 bases short and J 2 bases short, with 16 bases between. The germline V gene encodes CDR1 KGHSH and CDR2 LQKENI. CDR3: CASSPTGRQNYGYTF. CDR3 sequence (DNA): TGTGCCAGCTCGCCTACCGGGAGACAGAACTATGGCTACACCTTC.

This clonotype was seen a handful of times. The CDR3 is CATSRDGGRRGQDTQYF. The CDR3 DNA is TGTGCCACCAGCAGAGATGGGGGGAGGAGGGGGCAAGATACGCAGTATTTT. V and J are TRBV15 and TRBJ2-3, with a possible D match to TRBD1 (7 bases). The CDR3 runs to 17 residues. V lost 0 bases and J 5 bases, leaving 18 bases between the germline ends. CDR1 is LNHNV, CDR2 YYDKDF, per germline (reference sequence).

The J gene is TRBJ2-3, the V gene TRBV5-1; 9 nucleotides align to TRBD1. Germline CDR1 and CDR2: SGHRS and YFSETQ. V shed 7 bases and J 2 bases; nucleotides not matched to a gene: 8. The CDR3 is 15 amino acids. The CDR3 loop reads CASRQGGHSTDTQYF. The CDR3 coding sequence is TGCGCCAGCCGACAGGGGGGACACTCCACAGATACGCAGTATTTT.

A note on this clonotype: An end of the junction differs from the germline gene, which may be a read error. V usage is TRBV25-1 and J usage is TRBJ2-1; TRBD1 aligns across 7 bases. Germline CDR1 MGHDK, CDR2 SYGVNS. This CDR3 comprises 16 residues. The CDR3 nucleotides read TGTGCCTGCAGTGCTACCGGGACAGCTAATTACAATGAGCAGTTCTTC. Translated, it gives CACSATGTANYNEQFF.

This clonotype was detected only a few times. The chain links TRBV12-3 or TRBV12-4 to TRBJ1-2; D is unresolved. With 3 bases removed from V and 4 bases from J, the gap between germline ends came to 9 bases. The CDR3 has 13 residues. The CDR3 loop is CASSFDSPYGYTF. CDR3 DNA: TGTGCCAGCAGTTTTGATAGCCCCTATGGCTACACCTTC.

This chain links TRBV2 with TRBJ2-5; D is uncertain. The CDR3 covers 15 residues. Germline CDR1 SNHLY, CDR2 FYNNEI. Between the trimmed V and J ends, which lost 3 bases and 1 base, there was a span of 12 bases. CDR3 DNA sequence: TGTGCCAGCAGTGATGCTGGGAACCTCCAAGAGACCCAGTACTTC. Amino acids: CASSDAGNLQETQYF.